This T cell receptor beta chain was sequenced in a study of OX40 agonist ivuxolimab in advanced cancers. Study-wide background: In this trial design, patients received ivuxolimab intravenously at 0.01 to 10 mg/kg every 2 weeks. Antecedent anti-PD-1, anti-PD-L1 or anti-CTLA-4 therapy was permissible, with roughly 36% having received some.

This clone was seen a few times. Produced via immunoSEQ multiplex PCR; TCRdb's table is partial and in-frame only. The table records roughly 67,000 clones, roughly 86% of them present only once. The material was CD4+ or CD8+ T cells sorted from blood, obtained in a trial of the OX40 agonist ivuxolimab. The clonotype was recovered from an adult with an advanced solid tumor such as melanoma, head and neck, liver or kidney cancer.

Here the CDR3 reads CASSVQGARKTEAFF. CDR3 DNA sequence: TGTGCCAGCAGTGTACAGGGGGCGCGGAAGACTGAAGCTTTCTTT. The chain is built from TRBV2 and TRBJ1-1; 9 positions agree with TRBD1. The CDR3 length is 15 residues. The J segment lost 5 bases and the V segment lost 4 bases, leaving 8 bases of the junction unmatched. Germline lookup yields CDR1 SNHLY and CDR2 FYNNEI.